Here is one T cell receptor beta chain with its context. This sample is drawn from a study of T cell changes during pregnancy in multiple sclerosis. CDR1 is SGHTA and CDR2 is FQGNSA in the germline V gene. Trimming removed 0 bases from V and 3 bases from J; junction bases left unmatched: 3. The CDR3 is 17 amino acids. Libraries were prepared by immunoSEQ multiplex PCR; TCRdb keeps only in-frame clonotypes and omits some of them. Of about 36,000 clones detected, 93% appear once; the ten largest clones hold roughly 0.39%. The TCR sequence derives from a female donor with multiple sclerosis, enrolled in a pregnancy study. The specimen was CD4+ T cells from peripheral blood mononuclear cells, collected in the first trimester of pregnancy. V usage is TRBV7-2 and J usage is TRBJ2-4; 12 bases are shared with TRBD2. Here the CDR3 DNA reads TGTGCCAGCAGCTTAGCCCTAGCGGGGGGGCTCAAAAACATTCAGTACTTC. Its translation: CASSLALAGGLKNIQYF.